One and the same sample provided the 4 T cell receptor beta chains below, sequenced in a study of siplizumab effects on memory and regulatory T cells. The assay was immunoSEQ multiplex PCR, and TCRdb's table has in-frame clones only and misses some. The sample lists approximately 48,000 clones; 93% were seen once. Source material: CD8+ T cells sorted from blood. These TCRs come from a human donor in good health.

The chain joins TRBV27 to TRBJ1-1, with 10 bases identical to TRBD1. The junction had 2 bases not matched to a gene; V was cut back by 1 base and J by 6 bases. This CDR3 contains 14 residues. CDR1 MNHEY and CDR2 SMNVEV come from the germline V gene (reference sequence). DNA for the CDR3: TGTGCCAGCAGTTTATATGGGACAGGGGCTGAAGCTTTCTTT. This codes for CASSLYGTGAEAFF.

The V gene is TRBV6-1, the J gene TRBJ1-1; no firm D call. CDR1 and CDR2 (germline): MNHNS, SASEGT. V gave up 9 bases and J gave up 6 bases, with 8 bases separating them. CDR3 length: 10 residues. CDR3 in amino acids: CASQYAEAFF. The DNA of the CDR3 is TGTGCCAGTCAGTACGCTGAAGCTTTCTTT.

The CDR3, as DNA: TGTGCCACCAAAACAGATACGCAGTATTTT. Its protein is CATKTDTQYF. J is TRBJ2-3 and V is TRBV27; D remains ambiguous. Germline CDR1 and CDR2: MNHEY and SMNVEV (reference sequence). This CDR3 spans 10 amino acids. V shed 10 bases and J shed 3 bases, with 5 bases lying between them.

This clone was seen once. The J gene is TRBJ2-7, the V gene TRBV9; TRBD1 aligns across 8 bases. There are 13 residues in the CDR3. V lost 3 bases to trimming and J lost 4 bases; unmatched junction nucleotides: 3. Germline values: CDR1 SGDLS, CDR2 YYNGEE. CDR3 protein: CASSAGGRYEQYF. CDR3 coding DNA: TGTGCCAGCAGCGCAGGGGGCCGGTACGAGCAGTACTTC.